The 26 T cell receptor beta chains below come from one sample, sequenced in a study of response to subunit inactivated influenza vaccine. TCRdb called the RT-PCR reads again in MiXCR, with one record for every CDR3 protein. The sample has hundreds of thousands of distinct CDR3 sequences, 14% seen once. This specimen consisted of PBMCs from blood, obtained roughly 15 days before vaccination. These receptors all come from a man in his fifties or sixties who received an inactivated influenza vaccine.

This clonotype has just a few counts. The chain carries TRBV3-1 and TRBJ1-2, with a weak D call TRBD1 (5 bases). This CDR3 has 13 residues. Trimming removed 0 bases at V and 5 bases at J, with 7 bases between. Germline lookup yields CDR1 LGHDT and CDR2 YNNKEL (reference sequence). CDR3 loop: CASSQDQGYGYTF. The DNA of the CDR3 is TGTGCCAGCAGCCAAGATCAGGGTTATGGCTACACCTTC.

This clonotype was detected only a few times. This sequence joins TRBV5-1 and TRBJ2-1; 7 nucleotides match TRBD1. The V gene's germline CDR1 is SGHRS and CDR2 YFSETQ. This CDR3 is 15 amino acids long. The V and J ends lost 3 bases and 2 bases, in that order; junction bases with no gene match: 5. The CDR3 bases are TGCGCCAGCAGCTCCCGGGACAGAGCCTACAATGAGCAGTTCTTC. Its protein product is CASSSRDRAYNEQFF. Supplemented by reference TRBV5-1 and TRBJ2-1, the full variable domain reads KAGVTQTPRYLIKTRGQQVTLSCSPISGHRSVSWYQQTPGQGLQFLFEYFSETQRNKGNFPGRFSGRQFSNSRSEMNVSTLELGDSALYLCASSSRDRAYNEQFFGPGTRLTVL.

V gene TRBV5-1 combines with J gene TRBJ1-1, with D uncertain. Germline CDR1 reads SGHRS; CDR2 reads YFSETQ. Trimming took off 6 bases at V and 0 bases at J, with 9 bases between the two ends. The length of the CDR3 is 13 residues. The CDR3 spells CASTAGMNTEAFF. The CDR3 nucleotides are TGCGCCAGCACGGCGGGCATGAACACTGAAGCTTTCTTT.

This clonotype was observed a handful of times. V gene TRBV18 combines with J gene TRBJ2-7; no reliable D call. CDR1 is KGHSH and CDR2 is LQKENI in the germline V gene. The length of the CDR3 is 14 residues. Trimming left V 2 bases short and J 4 bases short, with 12 bases between. CDR3 nucleotides: TGTGCCAGCTCACCAAGAACAGAGAATTACGAGCAGTACTTC. This translates into CASSPRTENYEQYF.

The sample holds a few counts of this clonotype. The chain recombines TRBV4-1 with TRBJ2-1; 7 bases are shared with TRBD1. This CDR3 is built from 17 residues. Germline V gene data show CDR1 as MGHRA and CDR2 as YSYEKL. Germline trimming cut 1 base from V and 7 bases from J; bases unmatched to any gene: 13. CDR3 sequence: CASSQVTQIGRGNEQFF. The CDR3 region has the DNA TGCGCCAGCAGCCAAGTTACACAGATAGGCAGGGGGAATGAGCAGTTCTTC.

There are a few counts of this clonotype. The V and J genes are TRBV6-2 or TRBV6-3 and TRBJ2-7; possibly TRBD1 for D (5 bases). Trimming stripped 2 bases from V and 2 bases from J, with 13 bases between. The CDR3 spans 15 residues. Germline loops: CDR1 MNHEY, CDR2 SVGEGT. CDR3 residues: CASSYRTKGPYEQYF. CDR3 bases: TGTGCCAGCAGTTACAGGACCAAGGGGCCCTACGAGCAGTACTTC.

This chain's CDR3 is CASSPLSGFGSYEQYF. CDR3 sequence (DNA): TGTGCCAGCAGCCCACTAAGCGGGTTCGGCTCCTACGAGCAGTACTTC. The rearrangement joins TRBV7-2 to TRBJ2-7; tentative D call: TRBD2 (6 bases). The V and J ends lost 5 bases and 0 bases respectively, with 17 bases between them. The CDR3 is 16 amino acids. Germline V gene lookup returns CDR1 SGHTA and CDR2 FQGNSA.

Details on this clonotype: This may stem from a read error, because a much larger clone lies one nucleotide away. The V gene is TRBV20-1, the J gene TRBJ2-2; D ambiguous. In germline, CDR1 is DFQATT, CDR2 SNEGSKA (reference sequence). The CDR3 spans 16 residues. The CDR3 DNA follows: TGCTGCACACATAAGGGCGAAGGGCGGAACACCGGGGAGCTGTTTTTT. Its translation: CCTHKGEGRNTGELFF.

The chain recombines TRBV5-6 with TRBJ2-7; the D call may be TRBD1 or TRBD2 (7 bases each). CDR3 length: 18 amino acids. Trimming shortened V by 0 bases and J by 3 bases, and 22 bases separated the two germline ends. The germline CDR1 and CDR2 sequences are SGHDT and YYEEEE. The DNA for the CDR3 is TGTGCCAGCAGCTTGGGTGCGACAGGGACTATTAAACACTACGAGCAGTACTTC. Translation gives CASSLGATGTIKHYEQYF.

The chain is built from TRBV6-1 and TRBJ2-1, with TRBD2 matching 10 bases. Germline V lookup: CDR1 MNHNS, CDR2 SASEGT. CDR3 size: 15 residues. Germline trimming cut 6 bases from V and 6 bases from J; bases unmatched to any gene: 8. The CDR3 spells CASRQPGLAFNEQFF. In DNA form, the CDR3 reads TGTGCCAGCAGGCAACCGGGACTAGCGTTCAATGAGCAGTTCTTC.

This clonotype showed up many times. V usage is TRBV6-1 and J usage is TRBJ2-1; perhaps TRBD1 as D (6 bases). Between the trimmed V and J ends, which lost 5 bases and 5 bases, there was a span of 22 bases. From germline, CDR1 is MNHNS and CDR2 SASEGT. This CDR3 contains 17 residues. The DNA for the CDR3 is TGTGCCAGCAGTAGAATAAGTAGAGGACAGAGGAACAATGAGCAGTTCTTC. It encodes CASSRISRGQRNNEQFF.

The gene calls are TRBV20-1 and TRBJ2-1, with 12 bases matching TRBD2. J lost 4 bases, V lost 3 bases, and 16 bases had no gene match. The CDR3 has 19 amino acids. The germline V gene encodes CDR1 DFQATT and CDR2 SNEGSKA (reference sequence). DNA of the CDR3: TGCAGTGCTAGGTACCGGGACAGGGGTGGACTAGCGGGGTACAATGAGCAGTTCTTC. Amino acid sequence: CSARYRDRGGLAGYNEQFF.

The rearrangement joins TRBV5-1 to TRBJ1-1; TRBD1 matches at 8 bases. The V and J ends lost 0 bases and 3 bases, in that order; junction bases with no gene match: 7. CDR1 SGHRS and CDR2 YFSETQ come from the germline V gene. The CDR3 sequence is 16 residues long. The CDR3, as DNA: TGCGCCAGCAGCTTGGCAGGACAGGGCTATTACACTGAAGCTTTCTTT. Protein product: CASSLAGQGYYTEAFF.

This chain uses TRBV20-1 with TRBJ2-3; 8 positions match TRBD2. The trim removed 3 bases at V and 6 bases at J, leaving 5 bases unmatched. The CDR3 runs to 13 residues. The germline V gene encodes CDR1 DFQATT and CDR2 SNEGSKA (reference sequence). CDR3: CSASGGAVDTQYF. The CDR3 region has the DNA TGCAGTGCTAGCGGGGGGGCCGTGGATACGCAGTATTTT.

The chain links TRBV29-1 to TRBJ1-1; D possibly corresponds to TRBD1 (5 bases). CDR1 is SQVTM and CDR2 is ANQGSEA in the germline V gene. V was pared by 1 base and J by 7 bases, with 13 bases between. The CDR3 covers 13 residues. The CDR3 DNA reads TGCAGCGTTGAAGTGGGGGGAACTTTTGAAGCTTTCTTT. Residues: CSVEVGGTFEAFF.

The chain combines TRBV9 with TRBJ2-1, with 7 bases matching TRBD1. Germline CDR1 is SGDLS and CDR2 is YYNGEE. J lost 6 bases, V lost 4 bases, and 4 bases had no gene match. This CDR3 comprises 13 residues. This chain's CDR3 is CASSPTGANEQFF. The CDR3 region has the DNA TGTGCCAGCAGCCCAACAGGGGCCAATGAGCAGTTCTTC.

This clonotype showed up just a few times. The rearrangement links TRBV6-2 or TRBV6-3 to TRBJ2-4, with a weak D call TRBD2 (6 bases). The germline V and J ends were trimmed by 5 bases and 2 bases, with 22 bases remaining between them. This CDR3 comprises 18 residues. Germline-derived CDR1 and CDR2 are MNHEY and SVGEGT. CDR3 coding DNA: TGTGCCAGCAGTCACTTCAATGGAGGGGCCGTATCCAAAAACATTCAGTACTTC. It codes for CASSHFNGGAVSKNIQYF.

This clonotype was counted only a few times. V gene TRBV29-1 combines with J gene TRBJ2-3; TRBD2 matches 9 bases. Per germline, CDR1 SQVTM and CDR2 ANQGSEA. The CDR3 totals 15 residues. V lost 0 bases to trimming and J lost 3 bases; unmatched junction nucleotides: 4. CDR3: CSVEDRGGGTDTQYF. The CDR3 region has the DNA TGCAGCGTTGAAGACCGCGGGGGGGGTACAGATACGCAGTATTTT.

This clonotype was seen more than once but under ten times. The chain is built from TRBV10-3 and TRBJ1-6, with 7 bases that match TRBD1. After removal of 5 bases from V and 7 bases from J, the junction contained 5 bases not matched to a gene. This CDR3 is built from 14 residues. The V gene's germline CDR1 is ENHRY and CDR2 SYGVKD. CDR3 in DNA: TGTGCCATCAGTAATCCGACAGGGAATTCACCCCTCCACTTT. Its protein is CAISNPTGNSPLHF.

This clonotype was seen repeatedly, ten times or more. The chain couples TRBV11-2 to TRBJ2-1, with no clear D. The CDR3 sequence is 13 residues long. V was shortened by 3 bases and J by 3 bases, with 6 bases between the two germline ends. CDR1 and CDR2 from the germline V gene are SGHAT and FQNNGV. CDR3 sequence reads: CASSFPVYNEQFF. CDR3 nucleotide sequence: TGTGCCAGCAGCTTCCCTGTCTACAATGAGCAGTTCTTC.

This clonotype was recorded a few times. V usage is TRBV18 and J usage is TRBJ2-7; D remains unclear. The V end was cut by 3 bases, the J end by 4 bases, with 16 bases between. The CDR3 sequence is 15 residues long. Looked up from germline, CDR1 is KGHSH and CDR2 is LQKENI. Here the CDR3 DNA reads TGTGCCAGCTCACCCAGCCGGGCAGGAGCGTACGAGCAGTACTTC. Its translation is CASSPSRAGAYEQYF.

This clonotype has a handful of counts. CDR3 protein: CAISDGWDNEQFF. The CDR3, as DNA: TGTGCCATCAGTGACGGGTGGGACAATGAGCAGTTCTTC. The chain recombines TRBV10-3 with TRBJ2-1; D is uncertain. The ends were cut back, 3 bases at V and 5 bases at J, with 8 bases in the middle. Germline CDR1 reads ENHRY; CDR2 reads SYGVKD. The CDR3 has 13 amino acids.

The CDR3 DNA reads as TGTGCCAGCAGCTTCATAGCGGGGATCGATACGCAGTATTTT. Encoded protein: CASSFIAGIDTQYF. The chain is built from TRBV7-2 and TRBJ2-3; 8 bases line up with TRBD2. Trimming at V came to 3 bases and at J to 6 bases, leaving 5 bases not matched to a gene. From germline, CDR1 is SGHTA and CDR2 FQGNSA. The CDR3 extends over 14 amino acids.

The rearrangement links TRBV28 to TRBJ1-5; 9 nucleotides line up with TRBD1. V shed 6 bases, J shed 5 bases, and the junction held 5 bases outside the gene matches. CDR1 is MDHEN, CDR2 SYDVKM, per germline. CDR3 size: 14 residues. In nucleotides, the CDR3 is TGTGCCAGCAGCCGGACAGGGGCCTATCAGCCCCAGCATTTT. Protein sequence: CASSRTGAYQPQHF.

This chain links TRBV5-1 with TRBJ2-7, with 8 bases matching TRBD1. This CDR3 has 15 residues. The trim removed 0 bases at V and 1 base at J, leaving 3 bases unmatched. Per germline, CDR1 SGHRS and CDR2 YFSETQ. CDR3 loop: CASSLAGGRSYEQYF. The CDR3 DNA is TGCGCCAGCAGCTTGGCAGGGGGCCGTTCCTACGAGCAGTACTTC.

In this sample, this clonotype turned up a few times. The chain employs TRBV7-2 and TRBJ2-7; D call uncertain. The CDR3 consists of 13 residues. Looked up from germline, CDR1 is SGHTA and CDR2 is FQGNSA. V lost 3 bases and J lost 2, with 8 bases in between. CDR3 in amino acids: CASSFQPAYEQYF. As DNA, the CDR3 is TGTGCCAGCAGCTTCCAGCCTGCCTACGAGCAGTACTTC.